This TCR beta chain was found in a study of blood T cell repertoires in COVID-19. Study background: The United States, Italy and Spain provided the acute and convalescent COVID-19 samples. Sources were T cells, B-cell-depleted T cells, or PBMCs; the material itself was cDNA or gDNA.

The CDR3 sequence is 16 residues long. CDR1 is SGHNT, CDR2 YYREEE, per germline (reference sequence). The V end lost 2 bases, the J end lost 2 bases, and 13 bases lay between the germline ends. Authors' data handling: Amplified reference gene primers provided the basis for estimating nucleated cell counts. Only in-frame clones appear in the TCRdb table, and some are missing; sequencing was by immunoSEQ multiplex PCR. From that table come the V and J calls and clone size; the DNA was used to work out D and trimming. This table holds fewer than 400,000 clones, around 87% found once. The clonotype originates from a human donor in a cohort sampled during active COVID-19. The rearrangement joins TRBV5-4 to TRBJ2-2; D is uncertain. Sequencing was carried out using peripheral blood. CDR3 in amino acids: CASSFPSRSNTGELFF. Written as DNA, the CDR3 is TGTGCCAGCAGCTTCCCCTCTCGGAGTAACACCGGGGAGCTGTTTTTT.